The next 22 T cell receptor beta chains were all read from a single sample in a study of T cell changes during pregnancy in multiple sclerosis. Clones were sequenced by immunoSEQ multiplex PCR, and TCRdb holds only the in-frame ones, with some missing. Seen here are about 70,000 clones, around 90% observed once, and the top ten hold roughly 1.5%. Here the sequenced sample was peripheral blood, taken after pregnancy. The source is a female donor with multiple sclerosis, enrolled in a pregnancy study.

The chain is built from TRBV19 and TRBJ2-7; 9 bases match TRBD1. Germline V gene lookup returns CDR1 LNHDA and CDR2 SQIVND (reference sequence). This CDR3 has 15 residues. V was pared by 1 base and J by 4 bases, with 5 bases of the junction left unmatched. The CDR3 DNA follows: TGTGCCAGTAGTATAGTTGGGACAGGGTCGTACGAGCAGTACTTC. Translating it yields CASSIVGTGSYEQYF.

This chain joins TRBV6-5 and TRBJ2-7; D unclear. V shed 5 bases and J shed 2 bases, with 13 bases lying between them. CDR3 length: 14 residues. The germline CDR1 and CDR2 sequences are MNHEY and SVGAGI. This CDR3 is CASSARGAPYEQYF. The CDR3 DNA sequence: TGTGCCAGCAGTGCGCGCGGCGCCCCCTACGAGCAGTACTTC.

This chain links TRBV28 with TRBJ1-1; D is undetermined. The CDR3 is 14 residues long. The V gene lost 7 bases and the J gene lost 5 bases, with 17 bases spanning the gap. Germline values: CDR1 MDHEN, CDR2 SYDVKM. Here the CDR3 DNA reads TGTGCCAGCATGATCGCGGGGTTAGTAACTGAAGCTTTCTTT. This encodes CASMIAGLVTEAFF.

CDR3 sequence (DNA): TGTGCCAGTAGCATAAGGACAGGGATTAACGAGCAGTACTTC. Amino acids: CASSIRTGINEQYF. The chain couples TRBV19 to TRBJ2-7, with 8 bases fitting TRBD1. This CDR3 comprises 14 residues. CDR1 is LNHDA, CDR2 SQIVND, per germline (reference sequence). Trimming cost V 6 bases and J 5 bases; bases outside gene matches: 9.

This clone was detected once. The chain links TRBV7-2 to TRBJ1-4; TRBD1 aligns across 9 bases. There are 14 residues in the CDR3. V shed 4 bases and J 8 bases; nucleotides not matched to a gene: 5. The V gene's germline CDR1 is SGHTA and CDR2 FQGNSA. The CDR3 bases are TGTGCCAGCAGCTCGGGACAGGGCCGAGAAAAACTGTTTTTT. Protein: CASSSGQGREKLFF.

The chain carries TRBV28 and TRBJ1-4; 12 nucleotides align to TRBD1. Trimming removed 5 bases from V and 11 bases from J; junction bases left unmatched: 9. The CDR3 is 15 amino acids. Germline CDR1 MDHEN, CDR2 SYDVKM. As DNA, the CDR3 is TGTGCCAGCAGTCTCCCGGGACAGGGGGCCGAGAAACTGTTTTTT. This sequence encodes CASSLPGQGAEKLFF.

The chain has TRBV27 and TRBJ2-7; D possibly corresponds to TRBD2 (6 bases). Per germline, CDR1 MNHEY and CDR2 SMNVEV (reference sequence). The V end lost 4 bases, the J end lost 0 bases, and 16 bases lay between the germline ends. This CDR3 has 16 residues. The CDR3 sequence is CASSSWGMGGSYEQYF. Here the CDR3 DNA reads TGTGCCAGCAGTTCTTGGGGAATGGGGGGCTCCTACGAGCAGTACTTC.

This rearrangement joins TRBV11-2 to TRBJ2-3; D uncertain. The germline V gene encodes CDR1 SGHAT and CDR2 FQNNGV. The CDR3 covers 16 residues. Trimming pared 2 bases from V and 1 base from J, leaving 13 bases between. The DNA of the CDR3 is TGTGCCAGCAGCTTAAGTGGAGTGAAGGGCACAGATACGCAGTATTTT. Protein product: CASSLSGVKGTDTQYF.

The chain links TRBV6-5 to TRBJ1-2, with TRBD1 identical over 8 bases. CDR1 is MNHEY and CDR2 is SVGAGI in the germline V gene. Unmatched junction bases numbered 5, after V lost 6 bases and J lost 8 bases. This CDR3 spans 12 amino acids. In DNA, the CDR3 is TGTGCCAGCAGCCACTCAGGGGGCGGCTACACCTTC. It is translated as CASSHSGGGYTF.

The chain has TRBV28 and TRBJ2-1; TRBD2 aligns across 10 bases. There are 15 residues in the CDR3. The junction had 8 bases not matched to a gene; V was cut back by 7 bases and J by 5 bases. Germline V lookup: CDR1 MDHEN, CDR2 SYDVKM. CDR3 sequence reads: CASMGISGRNNEQFF. In nucleotides, the CDR3 is TGTGCCAGCATGGGCATTAGCGGGAGGAACAATGAGCAGTTCTTC. Looking up the rest from reference TRBV28 and TRBJ2-1 gives the full variable domain: DVKVTQSSRYLVKRTGEKVFLECVQDMDHENMFWYRQDPGLGLRLIYFSYDVKMKEKGDIPEGYSVSREKKERFSLILESASTNQTSMYLCASMGISGRNNEQFFGPGTRLTVL.

This rearrangement joins TRBV10-2 to TRBJ1-2; TRBD1 matches at 8 bases. CDR1 is WSHSY and CDR2 is SAAADI in the germline V gene. Trimming at V came to 8 bases and at J to 3 bases, leaving 11 bases not matched to a gene. The CDR3 sequence is 15 residues long. The CDR3 here is CASPKNGQGDYGYTF. CDR3 sequence (DNA): TGCGCCAGCCCGAAGAACGGACAGGGAGACTATGGCTACACCTTC.

The chain uses TRBV9 and TRBJ2-5; 7 bases align to TRBD2. This CDR3 has 15 amino acids. V was clipped by 0 bases and J by 1 base; unmatched bases: 3. Looked up from germline, CDR1 is SGDLS and CDR2 is YYNGEE. CDR3 region: CASSVGLAVQETQYF. The CDR3 bases are TGTGCCAGCAGCGTAGGTCTAGCGGTCCAAGAGACCCAGTACTTC.

The chain carries TRBV7-8 and TRBJ2-7; D remains ambiguous. CDR1 SGHVS and CDR2 FQNEAQ come from the germline V gene. The CDR3 length is 12 residues. V shed 1 base and J shed 4 bases, with 5 bases lying between them. The CDR3 DNA reads TGTGCCAGCAGCTTAGTCGTGTACGAGCAGTACTTC. Translation gives CASSLVVYEQYF.

This rearrangement joins TRBV7-2 to TRBJ2-1; the D gene is possibly TRBD1 (6 bases). Trimming shortened V by 0 bases and J by 10 bases, and 22 bases separated the two germline ends. Germline-derived CDR1 and CDR2 are SGHTA and FQGNSA. The CDR3 runs to 17 residues. The CDR3 nucleotides are TGTGCCAGCAGCTTAGCGGGGGCTTGGGGGAGTGGAGACGAGCAGTTCTTC. As protein: CASSLAGAWGSGDEQFF.

The chain joins TRBV25-1 to TRBJ2-2; D gene ambiguous. Trimming left V 3 bases short and J 4 bases short, with 9 bases between. The CDR3 has 14 residues. The V gene's germline CDR1 is MGHDK and CDR2 SYGVNS. CDR3 sequence: CASSDPGFTGELFF. In DNA, the CDR3 is TGTGCCAGCAGTGATCCCGGGTTCACCGGGGAGCTGTTTTTT.

This rearrangement joins TRBV2 to TRBJ2-6; 9 nucleotides match TRBD1. This CDR3 spans 16 amino acids. V was clipped by 5 bases and J by 3 bases; unmatched bases: 5. The germline V gene has CDR1 SNHLY and CDR2 FYNNEI. The CDR3 coding sequence is TGTGCCAGCAGTTATGACAGGGGGAATGGGGCCAACGTCCTGACTTTC. It codes for CASSYDRGNGANVLTF.

This chain connects TRBV7-9 to TRBJ1-1, with unresolved D. This CDR3 has 12 amino acids. The V gene's germline CDR1 is SEHNR and CDR2 FQNEAQ (reference sequence). Trimming pared 2 bases from V and 7 bases from J, leaving 8 bases between. In DNA, the CDR3 is TGTGCCAGCAGCTTATTTGCGAATGAAGCTTTCTTT. It translates to CASSLFANEAFF.

This clone came up once. The gene calls are TRBV9 and TRBJ2-5, with 8 bases matching TRBD2. This CDR3 region has 14 residues. V was clipped by 6 bases and J by 2 bases; unmatched bases: 6. CDR1 is SGDLS and CDR2 is YYNGEE in the germline V gene. The CDR3 reads CASIPSGPQETQYF. The CDR3 DNA sequence: TGTGCCAGCATCCCTAGCGGGCCTCAAGAGACCCAGTACTTC.

This clone was recorded a few times. The chain has TRBV5-5 and TRBJ1-1; no reliable D call. Looked up from germline, CDR1 is SGHKS and CDR2 is YYEKEE (reference sequence). V was trimmed by 2 bases and J by 1 base, leaving 9 bases between them. The CDR3 loop spans 14 amino acids. CDR3 DNA sequence: TGTGCCAGCAGCTTTGGGCCGTCGAACACTGAAGCTTTCTTT. It yields the protein CASSFGPSNTEAFF.

In its sample, this clone was seen once. DNA for the CDR3: TGTGCCAGCAGTTTAGAGCGTCTAGCGAACACCGGGGAGCTGTTTTTT. This encodes CASSLERLANTGELFF. The V and J genes are TRBV27 and TRBJ2-2; no reliable D call. This CDR3 comprises 16 residues. The germline V gene encodes CDR1 MNHEY and CDR2 SMNVEV (reference sequence). Trimming removed 2 bases at V and 0 bases at J, with 10 bases between.

This sequence joins TRBV7-2 and TRBJ2-2; 7 bases are a match to TRBD1. V shed 5 bases, J shed 0 bases, and the junction held 3 bases outside the gene matches. CDR1 SGHTA and CDR2 FQGNSA come from the germline V gene. CDR3 length: 15 amino acids. The CDR3: CASSPDRSNTGELFF. CDR3 nucleotides: TGTGCCAGCAGCCCGGACAGGTCGAACACCGGGGAGCTGTTTTTT.

The chain joins TRBV5-1 to TRBJ1-2; D is possibly TRBD1 (5 bases). Germline CDR1 is SGHRS and CDR2 is YFSETQ. This CDR3 spans 12 amino acids. V dropped 2 bases and J dropped 8 bases, with 10 bases sitting between them. CDR3 bases: TGCGCCAGCAGCTTTCGGGAGGGGGGCTACACCTTC. Protein product: CASSFREGGYTF. The full variable domain, its missing parts supplied by reference TRBV5-1 and TRBJ1-2, is KAGVTQTPRYLIKTRGQQVTLSCSPISGHRSVSWYQQTPGQGLQFLFEYFSETQRNKGNFPGRFSGRQFSNSRSEMNVSTLELGDSALYLCASSFREGGYTFGSGTRLTVV.